This T cell receptor beta chain stems from a study of shared clonotypes between healthy human individuals. Clones were read by immunoSEQ multiplex PCR, and TCRdb kept only the in-frame ones, dropping some. The table lists 2,100,000 or so clones, around 95% of them singletons. Trimming cost V 6 bases and J 10 bases, with 24 bases left between them. CDR3 length equals 15 residues. The germline CDR1 and CDR2 sequences are WNHNN and SYGVQD (reference sequence). Overall study findings and caveats: Larger richness was generally estimated for naive than memory subsets.

As for this clone: Its cognate antigen is unknown.

This receptor was obtained from a man younger than 35 in good health. The chain employs TRBV10-1 and TRBJ1-2; weak D call: TRBD1 (5 bases). Sequencing was performed on naive CD4+ T cells sorted from blood. Subset indicated: CD45RA+ positively selected. For the CDR3, the DNA is TGCGCCAGCAGAGCCCCCAAGATGGCCGGGGCGGTCTACACCTTC. Protein product: CASRAPKMAGAVYTF.